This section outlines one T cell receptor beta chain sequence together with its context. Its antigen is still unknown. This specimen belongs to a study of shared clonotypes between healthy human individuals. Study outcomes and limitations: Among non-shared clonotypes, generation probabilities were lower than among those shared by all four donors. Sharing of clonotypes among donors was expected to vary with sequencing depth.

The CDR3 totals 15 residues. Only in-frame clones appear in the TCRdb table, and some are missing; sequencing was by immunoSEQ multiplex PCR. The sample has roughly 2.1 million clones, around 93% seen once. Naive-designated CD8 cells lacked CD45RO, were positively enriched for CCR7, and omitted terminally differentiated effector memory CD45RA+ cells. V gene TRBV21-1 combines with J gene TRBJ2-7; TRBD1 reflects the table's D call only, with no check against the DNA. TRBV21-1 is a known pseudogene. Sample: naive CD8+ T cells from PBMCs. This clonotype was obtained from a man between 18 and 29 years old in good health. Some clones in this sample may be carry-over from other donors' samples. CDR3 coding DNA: TGTGCCAGCAGCAAGCCCAGGGGGCGAGGGTACGAGCAGTACTTC. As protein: CASSKPRGRGYEQYF.